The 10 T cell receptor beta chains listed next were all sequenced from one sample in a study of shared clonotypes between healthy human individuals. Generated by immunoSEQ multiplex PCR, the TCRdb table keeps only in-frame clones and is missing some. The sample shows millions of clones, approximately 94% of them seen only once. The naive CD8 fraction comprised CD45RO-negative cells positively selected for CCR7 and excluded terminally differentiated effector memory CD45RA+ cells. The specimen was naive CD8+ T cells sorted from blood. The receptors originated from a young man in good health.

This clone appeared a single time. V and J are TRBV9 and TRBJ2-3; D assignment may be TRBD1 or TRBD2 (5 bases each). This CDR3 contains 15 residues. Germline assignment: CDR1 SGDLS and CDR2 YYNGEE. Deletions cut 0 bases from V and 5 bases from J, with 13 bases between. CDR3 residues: CASSVVSRGIDTQYF. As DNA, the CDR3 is TGTGCCAGCAGCGTAGTGAGTCGGGGCATAGATACGCAGTATTTT.

As DNA, the CDR3 is TGCAGCGTCCATCCGAGAGGTTGGACTGAAGCTTTCTTT. This encodes CSVHPRGWTEAFF. The chain recombines TRBV29-1 with TRBJ1-1; D unresolved. This CDR3 contains 13 residues. The germline CDR1 and CDR2 sequences are SQVTM and ANQGSEA. V was cut by 6 bases and J by 5 bases, with 16 bases left in between.

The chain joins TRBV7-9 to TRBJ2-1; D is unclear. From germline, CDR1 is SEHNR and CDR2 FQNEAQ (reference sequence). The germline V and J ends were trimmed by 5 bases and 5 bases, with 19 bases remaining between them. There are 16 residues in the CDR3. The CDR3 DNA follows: TGTGCCAGCAGCCCTACCGCTACCAACCATCACAATGAGCAGTTCTTC. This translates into CASSPTATNHHNEQFF. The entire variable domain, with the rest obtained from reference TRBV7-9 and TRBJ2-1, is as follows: DTGVSQNPRHKITKRGQNVTFRCDPISEHNRLYWYRQTLGQGPEFLTYFQNEAQLEKSRLLSDRFSAERPKGSFSTLEIQRTEQGDSAMYLCASSPTATNHHNEQFFGPGTRLTVL.

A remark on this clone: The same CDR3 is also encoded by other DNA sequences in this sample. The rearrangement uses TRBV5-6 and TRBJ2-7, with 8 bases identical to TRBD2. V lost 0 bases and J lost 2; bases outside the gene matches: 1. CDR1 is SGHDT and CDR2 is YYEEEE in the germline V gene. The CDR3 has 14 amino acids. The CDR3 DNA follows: TGTGCCAGCAGCTTGGGAGCGGGGGCCTACGAGCAGTACTTC. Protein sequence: CASSLGAGAYEQYF.

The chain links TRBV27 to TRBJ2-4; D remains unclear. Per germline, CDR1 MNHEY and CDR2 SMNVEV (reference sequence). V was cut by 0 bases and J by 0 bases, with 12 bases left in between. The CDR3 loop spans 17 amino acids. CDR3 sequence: CASSLSVPSGAKNIQYF. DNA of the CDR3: TGTGCCAGCAGTTTATCGGTACCTTCGGGAGCCAAAAACATTCAGTACTTC.

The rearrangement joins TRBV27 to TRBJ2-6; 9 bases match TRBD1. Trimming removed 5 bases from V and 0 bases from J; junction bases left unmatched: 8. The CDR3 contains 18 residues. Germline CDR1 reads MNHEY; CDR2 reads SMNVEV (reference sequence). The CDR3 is CASSLGTGRGSGANVLTF. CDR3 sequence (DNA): TGTGCCAGCAGTCTGGGGACAGGGAGGGGCTCTGGGGCCAACGTCCTGACTTTC.

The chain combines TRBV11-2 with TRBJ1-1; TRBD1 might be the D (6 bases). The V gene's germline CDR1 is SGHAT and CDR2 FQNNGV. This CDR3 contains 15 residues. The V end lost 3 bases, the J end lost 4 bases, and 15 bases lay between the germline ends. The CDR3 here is CASSFRGGGITEAFF. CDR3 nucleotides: TGTGCCAGCAGCTTTAGGGGGGGAGGAATCACTGAAGCTTTCTTT.

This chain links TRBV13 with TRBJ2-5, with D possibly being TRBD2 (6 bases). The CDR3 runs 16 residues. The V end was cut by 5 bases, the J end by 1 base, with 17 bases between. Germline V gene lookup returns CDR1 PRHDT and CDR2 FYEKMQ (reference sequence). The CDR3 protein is CASSLTRPEAQETQYF. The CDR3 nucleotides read TGTGCCAGCAGCCTGACTAGGCCGGAAGCCCAAGAGACCCAGTACTTC.

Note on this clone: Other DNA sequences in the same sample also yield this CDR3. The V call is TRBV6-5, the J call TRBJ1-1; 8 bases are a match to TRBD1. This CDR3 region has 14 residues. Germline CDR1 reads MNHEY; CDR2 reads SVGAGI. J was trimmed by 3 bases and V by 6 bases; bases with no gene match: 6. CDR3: CASSPGGEDTEAFF. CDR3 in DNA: TGTGCCAGCAGCCCAGGGGGCGAAGACACTGAAGCTTTCTTT.

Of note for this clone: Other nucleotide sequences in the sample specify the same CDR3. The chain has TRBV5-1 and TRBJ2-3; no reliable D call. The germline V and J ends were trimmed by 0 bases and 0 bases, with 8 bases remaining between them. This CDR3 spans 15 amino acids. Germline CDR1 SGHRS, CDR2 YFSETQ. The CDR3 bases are TGCGCCAGCAGCTTGGCCGCCGGCAGCACAGATACGCAGTATTTT. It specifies CASSLAAGSTDTQYF.